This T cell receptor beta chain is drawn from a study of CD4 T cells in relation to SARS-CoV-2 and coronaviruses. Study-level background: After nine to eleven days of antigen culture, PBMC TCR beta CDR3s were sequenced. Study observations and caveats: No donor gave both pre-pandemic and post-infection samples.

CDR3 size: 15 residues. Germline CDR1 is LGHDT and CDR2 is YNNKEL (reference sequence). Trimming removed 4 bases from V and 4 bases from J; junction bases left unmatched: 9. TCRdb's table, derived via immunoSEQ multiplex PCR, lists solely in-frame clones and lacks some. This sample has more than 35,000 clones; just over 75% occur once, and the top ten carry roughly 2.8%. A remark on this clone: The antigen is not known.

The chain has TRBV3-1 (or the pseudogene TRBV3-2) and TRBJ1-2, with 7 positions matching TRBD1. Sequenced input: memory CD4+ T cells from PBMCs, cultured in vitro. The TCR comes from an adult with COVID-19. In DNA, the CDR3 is TGTGCCAGCAGCCGGACATTAGGGACAGCCTATGGCTACACCTTC. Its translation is CASSRTLGTAYGYTF.